The next 27 T cell receptor beta chains were all read from a single sample in a study of T cell responses to AZD1222 COVID-19 vaccine (dated by TCRdb to about 2021). The library came from the immunoSEQ multiplex PCR assay. TCRdb provides this immuneACCESS table in a form limited to in-frame rearrangements. Some clones are lacking; in checked studies, under half of them reflect an unresolved V gene, and why the rest are absent is not known. The sample profile shows 130,000 or so clones; roughly 93% of them were found once. Roughly 0.9% of the sample is taken by the ten largest. Reading the label with the study, this specimen's time point is: baseline before first vaccination. The sample in question was peripheral blood, obtained on day 0 of AZD1222 vaccination. Receptors originate from an adult in good health.

The chain combines TRBV7-9 with TRBJ2-3; TRBD1 or TRBD2 may be the D gene (5 bases each). The CDR3 totals 12 residues. Germline V gene sequence: CDR1 SEHNR, CDR2 FQNEAQ (reference sequence). The V gene lost 8 bases and the J gene lost 8 bases, with 14 bases spanning the gap. CDR3 loop: CASELSGPTQYF. The CDR3 nucleotides are TGTGCCAGCGAGCTGTCGGGGCCTACGCAGTATTTT.

The chain has TRBV5-6 and TRBJ1-5, with D maybe TRBD1 (6 bases). The CDR3 is made up of 15 amino acids. CDR1 and CDR2 from the germline V gene are SGHDT and YYEEEE. V was pared by 2 bases and J by 6 bases, with 15 bases between. The CDR3 region is CASSFGPGAGQPQHF. In DNA, the CDR3 is TGTGCCAGCAGCTTTGGGCCAGGGGCGGGTCAGCCCCAGCATTTT.

The chain combines TRBV6-5 with TRBJ1-6; 8 positions agree with TRBD1. Germline assignment: CDR1 MNHEY and CDR2 SVGAGI. The J segment lost 9 bases and the V segment lost 6 bases, leaving 7 bases of the junction unmatched. The CDR3 is 14 amino acids. DNA for the CDR3: TGTGCCAGCAGAAGCGGGACAGGCGTTTCACCCCTCCACTTT. It codes for CASRSGTGVSPLHF.

The chain couples TRBV5-1 to TRBJ2-5; 12 nucleotides match TRBD2. The CDR3 totals 16 residues. Germline CDR1 reads SGHRS; CDR2 reads YFSETQ. V dropped 0 bases and J dropped 7; count of bases not matched to a gene: 7. For the CDR3, the DNA is TGCGCCAGCAGCTTGGACGGACTAGCGGGGTCGGGGACCCAGTACTTC. Protein product: CASSLDGLAGSGTQYF.

The chain combines TRBV27 with TRBJ1-2, with 8 positions matching TRBD1. CDR3 length: 14 residues. V gave up 2 bases and J gave up 2 bases; unmatched junction bases: 1. Germline V gives CDR1 MNHEY, CDR2 SMNVEV (reference sequence). CDR3 amino acids: CASSLGTGNYGYTF. CDR3 in DNA: TGTGCCAGCAGTTTAGGGACAGGAAACTATGGCTACACCTTC.

The CDR3 sequence is CASSLSGVEETQYF. The DNA for the CDR3 is TGTGCCAGCAGCTTATCGGGGGTAGAGGAGACCCAGTACTTC. This chain joins TRBV5-6 and TRBJ2-5; maybe TRBD2 (6 bases). Germline values: CDR1 SGHDT, CDR2 YYEEEE. The V end lost 2 bases, the J end lost 5 bases, and 13 bases lay between the germline ends. This CDR3 spans 14 amino acids. Based on the CDR3 plus reference TRBV5-6 and TRBJ2-5, the full variable domain is DAGVTQSPTHLIKTRGQQVTLRCSPKSGHDTVSWYQQALGQGPQFIFQYYEEEERQRGNFPDRFSGHQFPNYSSELNVNALLLGDSALYLCASSLSGVEETQYFGPGTRLLVL.

This chain joins TRBV9 and TRBJ1-1; D remains ambiguous. V shed 0 bases and J shed 1 base, with 4 bases lying between them. The length of the CDR3 is 13 residues. The V gene's germline CDR1 is SGDLS and CDR2 YYNGEE. CDR3 DNA sequence: TGTGCCAGCAGCGTAGGTCCGAACACTGAAGCTTTCTTT. Its protein is CASSVGPNTEAFF.

This chain uses TRBV27 with TRBJ1-1; TRBD1 might be the D (6 bases). This CDR3 region has 15 residues. Germline-derived CDR1 and CDR2 are MNHEY and SMNVEV (reference sequence). V lost 7 bases and J lost 4, with 19 bases in between. CDR3 loop: CASTLRGGQGTEAFF. The DNA for the CDR3 is TGTGCCAGCACCTTACGTGGGGGCCAGGGCACTGAAGCTTTCTTT.

The gene calls are TRBV14 and TRBJ1-2, with D unclear. The CDR3 runs to 16 residues. CDR1 and CDR2 (germline): SGHDN, FVKESK. V was pared by 4 bases and J by 2 bases, with 17 bases between. DNA for the CDR3: TGTGCCAGCAGCCGAAACCAGGACCGCGGCAACTATGGCTACACCTTC. Translating gives CASSRNQDRGNYGYTF.

The J gene is TRBJ1-5, the V gene TRBV2; 10 bases are shared with TRBD1. V dropped 7 bases and J dropped 1; count of bases not matched to a gene: 4. The CDR3 spans 15 residues. Germline-derived CDR1 and CDR2 are SNHLY and FYNNEI. The CDR3 region is CASNPTGGSNQPQHF. CDR3 bases: TGTGCCAGCAACCCGACAGGGGGCAGCAATCAGCCCCAGCATTTT.

V gene TRBV18 combines with J gene TRBJ2-5, with D perhaps matching TRBD2 (6 bases). The CDR3 runs to 15 residues. V dropped 6 bases and J dropped 1 base, with 15 bases sitting between them. Germline CDR1 KGHSH, CDR2 LQKENI. CDR3 amino acids: CASSPDRGFQETQYF. DNA of the CDR3: TGTGCCAGCTCTCCGGACCGGGGGTTCCAAGAGACCCAGTACTTC.

This clone occurred once. The chain uses TRBV5-6 and TRBJ2-7, with unresolved D. V gave up 0 bases and J gave up 6 bases, with 10 bases separating them. Germline V gives CDR1 SGHDT, CDR2 YYEEEE. The CDR3 spans 13 residues. The DNA of the CDR3 is TGTGCCAGCAGCTTGGGTGAAGGTTCCGAGCAGTACTTC. Its translation is CASSLGEGSEQYF.

The chain recombines TRBV6-5 with TRBJ2-7, with 11 bases matching TRBD1. The CDR3 sequence is 15 residues long. The J segment lost 2 bases and the V segment lost 7 bases, leaving 7 bases of the junction unmatched. The germline CDR1 and CDR2 sequences are MNHEY and SVGAGI. The CDR3 reads CASTLGTGGAYEQYF. The DNA of the CDR3 is TGTGCCAGCACCTTGGGGACAGGGGGAGCCTACGAGCAGTACTTC.

J is TRBJ1-2 and V is TRBV7-9, with D uncertain. CDR3 length: 15 residues. Trimming removed 0 bases at V and 7 bases at J, with 15 bases between. CDR1 and CDR2 (germline): SEHNR, FQNEAQ (reference sequence). CDR3 in DNA: TGTGCCAGCAGCTTAGCCCTCGCGGACGCAACTGGCTACACCTTC. Its protein is CASSLALADATGYTF.

This chain connects TRBV28 to TRBJ1-6; D gene uncertain. This CDR3 is 16 amino acids long. Germline V gene data show CDR1 as MDHEN and CDR2 as SYDVKM. V was clipped by 6 bases and J by 9 bases, with 21 bases between them. The CDR3 region has the DNA TGTGCCAGCAGGGCTGGCAGCCCCGTCCTCCGTTCACCCCTCCACTTT. This translates into CASRAGSPVLRSPLHF.

The chain recombines TRBV2 with TRBJ1-2; D possibly corresponds to TRBD1 (6 bases). Germline loops: CDR1 SNHLY, CDR2 FYNNEI. This CDR3 region has 14 residues. The V and J ends lost 8 bases and 3 bases respectively, with 16 bases between them. The CDR3 is CASVEQGIYYGYTF. The CDR3 DNA reads TGTGCCAGCGTGGAACAGGGAATATACTATGGCTACACCTTC.

The V gene is TRBV7-8, the J gene TRBJ1-5; a possible D gene is TRBD1 (5 bases). V lost 1 base, J lost 6 bases, and 22 bases lay in between. The germline gives CDR1 SGHVS, CDR2 FQNEAQ. This CDR3 region has 18 residues. Here the CDR3 DNA reads TGTGCCAGCAGCTTAGTTCCCACCGAAGGGCGGGGGGTTCAGCCCCAGCATTTT. Its translation is CASSLVPTEGRGVQPQHF. The full variable domain, in which reference TRBV7-8 and TRBJ1-5 provide the parts outside the CDR3, is GAGVSQSPRYKVAKRGQDVALRCDPISGHVSLFWYQQALGQGPEFLTYFQNEAQLDKSGLPSDRFFAERPEGSVSTLKIQRTQQEDSAVYLCASSLVPTEGRGVQPQHFGDGTRLSIL.

The chain carries TRBV27 and TRBJ1-3; TRBD1 is a possible D gene (5 bases). The CDR3 length is 16 residues. Germline values: CDR1 MNHEY, CDR2 SMNVEV (reference sequence). V lost 3 bases to trimming and J lost 1 base, with 13 bases between them. Written as DNA, the CDR3 is TGTGCCAGCAGTTTTAGGGTCAGGGCTTCTGGAAACACCATATATTTT. Encoded protein: CASSFRVRASGNTIYF.

V is TRBV18 and J is TRBJ2-7; D call uncertain. Germline V lookup: CDR1 KGHSH, CDR2 LQKENI. The CDR3 runs to 12 residues. Between the trimmed V and J ends, which lost 3 bases and 6 bases, there was a span of 9 bases. The CDR3, as DNA: TGTGCCAGCTCACCCCCTCGTGGCGAGCAGTACTTC. It encodes CASSPPRGEQYF.

The J gene is TRBJ2-3, the V gene TRBV5-8; 7 positions agree with TRBD2. The CDR3 has 17 amino acids. The germline V gene encodes CDR1 SGHTS and CDR2 YDEGEE. Unmatched junction bases numbered 9, after V lost 2 bases and J lost 0 bases. CDR3 loop: CASSFWESGASTDTQYF. CDR3 nucleotides: TGTGCCAGCAGCTTTTGGGAAAGCGGGGCAAGCACAGATACGCAGTATTTT.

This clone was seen a handful of times. The chain has TRBV16 and TRBJ1-4; TRBD1 is a possible D gene (6 bases). The CDR3 length is 14 residues. Germline values: CDR1 KGHSY, CDR2 FQNENV. Deletions cut 5 bases from V and 3 bases from J, with 10 bases between. CDR3 sequence (DNA): TGTGCCAGCAGCTCCGGGACATCTAATGAAAAACTGTTTTTT. Its translation: CASSSGTSNEKLFF.

In its sample, this clone was seen a few times. The CDR3 is CASSPQGSRETQYF. CDR3 bases: TGTGCCAGCTCACCTCAGGGGTCACGGGAGACCCAGTACTTC. The chain carries TRBV18 and TRBJ2-5; D is possibly TRBD1 (6 bases). Trimming removed 3 bases from V and 5 bases from J, with 13 bases in between. Germline CDR1 reads KGHSH; CDR2 reads LQKENI. This CDR3 spans 14 amino acids.

CDR3 in amino acids: CASSLQGTDGYTF. In DNA, the CDR3 is TGTGCCAGCAGCTTGCAAGGCACTGATGGCTACACCTTC. The chain has TRBV5-4 and TRBJ1-2, with D hard to call. CDR1 is SGHNT and CDR2 is YYREEE in the germline V gene (reference sequence). V shed 1 base and J shed 6 bases, with 10 bases lying between them. This CDR3 is built from 13 residues.

The CDR3 nucleotides are TGCAGTGCTAGACCTAGTGCGGCAGCTTTCTTT. This codes for CSARPSAAAFF. The rearrangement links TRBV20-1 to TRBJ1-1, with D hard to call. Looked up from germline, CDR1 is DFQATT and CDR2 is SNEGSKA (reference sequence). This CDR3 region has 11 residues. V shed 2 bases and J shed 10 bases, with 11 bases lying between them.

This clone was observed once. This chain links TRBV10-3 with TRBJ1-1; unclear D gene. The CDR3 spans 14 residues. CDR1 and CDR2 (germline): ENHRY, SYGVKD. Trimming removed 7 bases from V and 1 base from J, with 13 bases in between. The CDR3 DNA is TGTGCCATCAAAACCCTACTCCCGAACACTGAAGCTTTCTTT. Its protein product is CAIKTLLPNTEAFF.

J is TRBJ2-2 and V is TRBV5-1; a possible D gene is TRBD2 (5 bases). The CDR3 is 14 amino acids. V was trimmed by 2 bases and J by 4 bases, leaving 9 bases between them. Germline V gene sequence: CDR1 SGHRS, CDR2 YFSETQ. This CDR3 is CASSFLEGTGELFF. The CDR3 DNA reads as TGCGCCAGCAGCTTCCTAGAGGGCACCGGGGAGCTGTTTTTT.

The V call is TRBV15, the J call TRBJ1-1; D might be TRBD1 (6 bases). The CDR3 is 14 residues long. Germline loops: CDR1 LNHNV, CDR2 YYDKDF (reference sequence). V was trimmed by 3 bases and J by 4 bases, leaving 12 bases between them. The chain's CDR3 is CATSSMEGGTEAFF. In DNA form, the CDR3 reads TGTGCCACCAGCAGTATGGAAGGGGGCACTGAAGCTTTCTTT.